The 23 T cell receptor beta chains in this list originate from one sample, sequenced in a study of blood T cell repertoires in COVID-19. Profiled with immunoSEQ multiplex PCR; TCRdb holds only in-frame clones, not every one. The repertoire consists of about 170,000 clones, with around 82% occurring once and the leading ten covering approximately 2.4%. Source material: peripheral blood. The receptors were gathered from a human donor with acute or convalescent COVID-19. The donor label of this sample is uncertain.

The J gene is TRBJ1-3, the V gene TRBV30; 8 bases align to TRBD1. The CDR3 extends over 15 amino acids. Germline V gene sequence: CDR1 GTSNPN, CDR2 SVGIG (reference sequence). V was pared by 5 bases and J by 0 bases, with 6 bases of the junction left unmatched. In nucleotides, the CDR3 is TGTGCCTGGGGGAGGGACAGGAGCTCTGGAAACACCATATATTTT. The encoded protein is CAWGRDRSSGNTIYF.

The chain couples TRBV4-1 to TRBJ2-7, with 8 bases that match TRBD1. V was clipped by 4 bases and J by 3 bases; unmatched bases: 11. Germline V gives CDR1 MGHRA, CDR2 YSYEKL. The CDR3 sequence is 16 residues long. CDR3 sequence reads: CASSPSSQGARYEQYF. CDR3 nucleotide sequence: TGCGCCAGCAGCCCAAGTTCCCAGGGGGCGCGCTACGAGCAGTACTTC.

The rearrangement links TRBV7-8 to TRBJ1-2, with 9 positions matching TRBD1. The CDR3 runs to 14 residues. Germline CDR1 is SGHVS and CDR2 is FQNEAQ. The V gene end was trimmed by 6 bases and the J gene end by 2 bases; junction bases not matched to a gene: 4. CDR3: CASSGDRGNYGYTF. The CDR3 DNA sequence: TGTGCCAGCAGTGGCGACAGGGGGAACTATGGCTACACCTTC.

The rearrangement uses TRBV27 and TRBJ2-7, with TRBD1 identical over 9 bases. The CDR3 extends over 15 amino acids. The junction had 3 bases not matched to a gene; V was cut back by 2 bases and J by 1 base. CDR1 is MNHEY, CDR2 SMNVEV, per germline (reference sequence). CDR3 protein: CASSLLGQGSYEQYF. Written as DNA, the CDR3 is TGTGCCAGCAGTTTACTAGGACAGGGGTCCTACGAGCAGTACTTC.

The chain links TRBV28 to TRBJ1-3, with TRBD1 matching 7 bases. The germline V gene encodes CDR1 MDHEN and CDR2 SYDVKM. CDR3 length: 15 amino acids. V shed 7 bases, J shed 0 bases, and the junction held 6 bases outside the gene matches. Here the CDR3 DNA reads TGTGCCAGCACTATACAGGGGTACTCTGGAAACACCATATATTTT. It specifies CASTIQGYSGNTIYF.

This chain connects TRBV6-4 to TRBJ2-1, with 9 bases identical to TRBD1. The germline V gene has CDR1 MRHNA and CDR2 SNTAGT. J gave up 10 bases and V 5 bases, and 3 bases lay outside the gene matches. CDR3 length: 12 amino acids. CDR3 nucleotide sequence: TGTGCCAGCAGTCCAGACAGGGGGGAGCAGTTCTTC. Protein sequence: CASSPDRGEQFF.

The chain carries TRBV9 and TRBJ1-4, with D maybe TRBD1 (5 bases). CDR3 length: 15 residues. The germline V and J ends were trimmed by 4 bases and 8 bases, with 18 bases remaining between them. The germline gives CDR1 SGDLS, CDR2 YYNGEE. The CDR3 loop reads CASSTRSGGIEKLFF. The CDR3 DNA is TGTGCCAGCAGCACTCGCTCCGGGGGAATCGAAAAACTGTTTTTT.

The chain combines TRBV5-1 with TRBJ2-2; 11 bases line up with TRBD2. V shed 4 bases and J 1 base; nucleotides not matched to a gene: 3. CDR3 size: 16 residues. Germline loops: CDR1 SGHRS, CDR2 YFSETQ. CDR3 sequence (DNA): TGCGCCAGCAGCACAACTAGCGGGGGGAACACCGGGGAGCTGTTTTTT. Protein: CASSTTSGGNTGELFF.

This chain joins TRBV18 and TRBJ2-7; D may be TRBD1 (5 bases). The CDR3 totals 15 residues. V was shortened by 3 bases and J by 0 bases, with 12 bases between the two germline ends. From germline, CDR1 is KGHSH and CDR2 LQKENI. The CDR3 here is CASSPVPTVSYEQYF. The CDR3 DNA follows: TGTGCCAGCTCACCTGTACCGACAGTCTCCTACGAGCAGTACTTC.

Comment on this clone: Other nucleotide sequences from this sample produce the same CDR3. V gene TRBV5-1 combines with J gene TRBJ2-2; possible D gene TRBD2, 5 bases. Trimming removed 0 bases at V and 1 base at J, with 7 bases between. The CDR3 covers 15 residues. CDR1 SGHRS and CDR2 YFSETQ come from the germline V gene. Here the CDR3 DNA reads TGCGCCAGCAGCTTGGGTGGAGGGAACACCGGGGAGCTGTTTTTT. Encoded protein: CASSLGGGNTGELFF.

The CDR3 is CATSGRSGTSGRALTQYF. The CDR3 bases are TGTGCCACCAGCGGTCGCTCCGGGACTAGCGGGAGGGCTCTAACCCAGTACTTC. This chain links TRBV15 with TRBJ2-5; 16 bases line up with TRBD2. CDR3 size: 18 residues. The germline V gene has CDR1 LNHNV and CDR2 YYDKDF (reference sequence). Trimming at V came to 5 bases and at J to 8 bases, leaving 14 bases not matched to a gene.

V and J are TRBV29-1 and TRBJ2-1, with 12 nucleotides matching TRBD2. From germline, CDR1 is SQVTM and CDR2 ANQGSEA. V shed 4 bases, J shed 7 bases, and the junction held 5 bases outside the gene matches. The CDR3 consists of 14 residues. CDR3 DNA: TGCAGCGTTGCATTCCTAGCGGGGGGGAATGAGCAGTTCTTC. Protein: CSVAFLAGGNEQFF.

The gene calls are TRBV19 and TRBJ2-1; unclear D gene. V shed 4 bases and J shed 5 bases, with 18 bases lying between them. CDR1 is LNHDA, CDR2 SQIVND, per germline (reference sequence). The CDR3 loop spans 16 amino acids. The CDR3 spells CASSRPRANVNNEQFF. As DNA, the CDR3 is TGTGCCAGTAGTAGGCCCCGAGCGAATGTCAACAATGAGCAGTTCTTC.

V and J are TRBV6-5 and TRBJ1-1; D is uncertain. Germline V gene sequence: CDR1 MNHEY, CDR2 SVGAGI. V gave up 10 bases and J gave up 7 bases, with 13 bases separating them. The CDR3 consists of 11 residues. The DNA of the CDR3 is TGTGCCACCCGGCGGGTTTATGAAGCTTTCTTT. Protein product: CATRRVYEAFF.

This clone was detected once. The chain joins TRBV9 to TRBJ2-5; perhaps TRBD1 as D (5 bases). V shed 6 bases and J shed 4 bases, with 16 bases lying between them. CDR1 and CDR2 (germline): SGDLS, YYNGEE. The CDR3 length is 14 residues. CDR3 bases: TGTGCCAGCACCCCTGCGGCAGGGCGAGAGACCCAGTACTTC. It specifies CASTPAAGRETQYF.

This clone was recorded only once. CDR3 DNA: TGTGCCAGCAGCTCGGGAGGCTACGAGCAGTACTTC. Protein sequence: CASSSGGYEQYF. The rearrangement links TRBV5-6 to TRBJ2-7; 7 nucleotides line up with TRBD2. This CDR3 contains 12 residues. Unmatched junction bases numbered 0, after V lost 3 bases and J lost 3 bases. CDR1 and CDR2 (germline): SGHDT, YYEEEE.

CDR3 amino acids: CASKGQGALPGELFF. The CDR3 DNA follows: TGTGCCAGCAAAGGACAGGGGGCTTTACCCGGGGAGCTGTTTTTT. V and J are TRBV6-5 and TRBJ2-2; 11 bases line up with TRBD1. Germline V gene data show CDR1 as MNHEY and CDR2 as SVGAGI. V gave up 7 bases and J gave up 6 bases; unmatched junction bases: 7. CDR3 length equals 15 residues.

V is TRBV28 and J is TRBJ2-7, with TRBD2 as a possible D gene (5 bases). Trimming left V 8 bases short and J 0 bases short, with 17 bases between. The CDR3 length is 15 residues. From germline, CDR1 is MDHEN and CDR2 SYDVKM. The CDR3 DNA is TGTGCCAGCCAAAAACCGGGCAGCGGCTCCTACGAGCAGTACTTC. It encodes CASQKPGSGSYEQYF.

The V gene is TRBV6-5, the J gene TRBJ2-1; 11 bases are a match to TRBD2. CDR1 MNHEY and CDR2 SVGAGI come from the germline V gene. Trimming cost V 7 bases and J 6 bases; bases outside gene matches: 2. CDR3 length equals 13 residues. DNA for the CDR3: TGTGCCAGCAATGGACTAGCGGGCAATGAGCAGTTCTTC. Residues: CASNGLAGNEQFF.

The chain is built from TRBV4-1 and TRBJ2-3; the match to TRBD2 covers 8 bases. CDR3 length equals 15 residues. V lost 2 bases, J lost 3 bases, and 4 bases stayed unmatched. Germline values: CDR1 MGHRA, CDR2 YSYEKL. The CDR3: CASSQKAGDTDTQYF. The DNA of the CDR3 is TGCGCCAGCAGCCAAAAAGCGGGGGATACAGATACGCAGTATTTT.

The chain has TRBV3-1 (or the pseudogene TRBV3-2) and TRBJ1-6, with no clear D. The V gene lost 0 bases and the J gene lost 7 bases, with 7 bases spanning the gap. CDR3 length equals 14 residues. Germline V lookup: CDR1 LGHDT, CDR2 YNNKEL (reference sequence). CDR3 nucleotides: TGTGCCAGCAGCCAAGATGGTCGGAATTCACCCCTCCACTTT. It yields the protein CASSQDGRNSPLHF.

This chain connects TRBV30 to TRBJ2-5; perhaps TRBD2 as D (6 bases). Trimming took off 8 bases at V and 5 bases at J, with 18 bases between the two ends. The CDR3 covers 13 residues. The germline V gene has CDR1 GTSNPN and CDR2 SVGIG (reference sequence). The CDR3 DNA is TGTGCCGCCCAAGGGCCAGGGAGGGAGACCCAGTACTTC. Translation: CAAQGPGRETQYF.

This clone was detected once. The gene calls are TRBV6-1 and TRBJ1-2; possible D gene TRBD1, 5 bases. CDR3 size: 14 residues. V dropped 2 bases and J dropped 4 bases, with 11 bases sitting between them. Germline CDR1 reads MNHNS; CDR2 reads SASEGT. CDR3 in amino acids: CASSERLGVYGYTF. Here the CDR3 DNA reads TGTGCCAGCAGTGAAAGGTTAGGGGTCTATGGCTACACCTTC.